The 16 T cell receptor beta chains below come from one sample, sequenced in a study of T-cell memory formation after mild COVID-19. One entry per CDR3 protein results from TCRdb running MiXCR on the 5' RACE reads. The sample records a few hundred thousand distinct CDR3 sequences, 15% to 20% being singletons. Specimen: PBMCs or a T cell subset sorted from them (not recorded which). The receptors were sampled from a man aged 18 to 29 who had mild COVID-19 (a few samples of this study predate the infection). Cell type and time point are not known.

The V call is TRBV11-2, the J call TRBJ2-3, with TRBD1 matching 7 bases. Trimming took 0 bases from V and 2 from J; bases not matched to a gene: 5. The germline V gene encodes CDR1 SGHAT and CDR2 FQNNGV. This CDR3 comprises 16 residues. The CDR3 sequence: CASSLDRDSPTDTQYF. CDR3 nucleotides: TGTGCCAGCAGCTTAGACCGGGACAGCCCCACAGATACGCAGTATTTT.

This chain links TRBV5-4 with TRBJ2-1, with a weak D call TRBD1 (6 bases). The V end was cut by 4 bases, the J end by 8 bases, with 19 bases between. Germline V CDR1 and CDR2: SGHNT, YYREEE (reference sequence). This CDR3 has 15 amino acids. Here the CDR3 DNA reads TGTGCCAGCAGCCCACCCGTAGCAGGGGAATATGAGCAGTTCTTC. Its translation is CASSPPVAGEYEQFF. Full variable domain (outside the CDR3, taken from reference TRBV5-4 and TRBJ2-1): ETGVTQSPTHLIKTRGQQVTLRCSSQSGHNTVSWYQQALGQGPQFIFQYYREEENGRGNFPPRFSGLQFPNYSSELNVNALELDDSALYLCASSPPVAGEYEQFFGPGTRLTVL.

This clonotype was seen repeatedly, ten times or more. The genes are TRBV7-9 and TRBJ1-6; possible D gene TRBD1, 5 bases. Trimming left V 4 bases short and J 10 bases short, with 14 bases between. The germline V gene has CDR1 SEHNR and CDR2 FQNEAQ (reference sequence). The CDR3 is 14 residues long. CDR3 sequence: CASSSGTLGSPLHF. Here the CDR3 DNA reads TGTGCCAGCAGCTCCGGGACCCTGGGATCACCCCTCCACTTT. Full variable domain (rest looked up from reference TRBV7-9 and TRBJ1-6): DTGVSQNPRHKITKRGQNVTFRCDPISEHNRLYWYRQTLGQGPEFLTYFQNEAQLEKSRLLSDRFSAERPKGSFSTLEIQRTEQGDSAMYLCASSSGTLGSPLHFGNGTRLTVT.

This clonotype turned up a few times. The chain joins TRBV29-1 to TRBJ1-2; D is possibly TRBD1 (5 bases). Trimming took off 0 bases at V and 4 bases at J, with 6 bases between the two ends. This CDR3 has 12 residues. Looked up from germline, CDR1 is SQVTM and CDR2 is ANQGSEA. In DNA, the CDR3 is TGCAGCGTTGAAGATGGGGGCTATGGCTACACCTTC. It is translated as CSVEDGGYGYTF.

This clonotype was recorded a few times. V gene TRBV7-8 combines with J gene TRBJ2-3; D gene unclear. The V and J ends lost 0 bases and 3 bases respectively, with 7 bases between them. The CDR3 totals 14 residues. Germline CDR1 is SGHVS and CDR2 is FQNEAQ. The CDR3 DNA reads TGTGCCAGCAGCTTAGCAGCCGTTACAGATACGCAGTATTTT. Protein: CASSLAAVTDTQYF.

This clonotype has more than one count but fewer than ten. The CDR3 DNA follows: TGCAGCGTTGTGGGGGGGGGAATCCACAATGAGCAGTTCTTC. Its translation: CSVVGGGIHNEQFF. The chain uses TRBV29-1 and TRBJ2-1; 7 positions match TRBD2. The germline gives CDR1 SQVTM, CDR2 ANQGSEA. V trimming: 4 bases; J trimming: 5 bases; junction bases outside the gene matches: 8. The CDR3 is 14 residues long.

As regards this clonotype: One end of the junction does not line up with germline, which may come from a read error. The CDR3 DNA is TGTGCTAGCAGCCTCTCTTCCACCGGGGAGCTGTTTTTT. Amino acids: CASSLSSTGELFF. V is TRBV7-7 and J is TRBJ2-2; unclear D gene. The CDR3 totals 13 residues. From germline, CDR1 is SSHAT and CDR2 FNYEAQ (reference sequence).

This clonotype turned up a few times. This chain links TRBV20-1 with TRBJ1-3; D is ambiguous. The CDR3 loop spans 13 amino acids. Germline CDR1 and CDR2: DFQATT and SNEGSKA (reference sequence). V was clipped by 7 bases and J by 5 bases, with 15 bases between them. CDR3 region: CSVTVPARNTIYF. The CDR3 nucleotides are TGCAGTGTTACCGTCCCCGCAAGAAACACCATATATTTT.

This clonotype was found a few times. The genes are TRBV7-9 and TRBJ1-5; D is unresolved. CDR1 SEHNR and CDR2 FQNEAQ come from the germline V gene (reference sequence). Trimming removed 5 bases from V and 6 bases from J, with 8 bases in between. The CDR3 has 12 residues. As DNA, the CDR3 is TGTGCCAGCAGCCCCGGCCGTCAGCCCCAGCATTTT. Protein product: CASSPGRQPQHF.

This chain joins TRBV6-2 or TRBV6-3 and TRBJ2-7; maybe TRBD2 (6 bases). The length of the CDR3 is 13 residues. The germline V gene has CDR1 MNHEY and CDR2 SVGEGT. V lost 7 bases and J 7 bases, leaving 17 bases between the germline ends. CDR3 sequence: CASTPGKGREQYF. The DNA for the CDR3 is TGTGCCAGCACCCCCGGCAAGGGGAGGGAGCAGTACTTC.

V usage is TRBV7-2 and J usage is TRBJ2-5, with D tentatively TRBD2 (6 bases). Germline loops: CDR1 SGHTA, CDR2 FQGNSA. The CDR3 length is 14 residues. Trimming stripped 5 bases from V and 7 bases from J, with 17 bases between. CDR3 in amino acids: CASSTGLDGGTQYF. CDR3 DNA: TGTGCCAGCAGCACGGGACTCGACGGAGGGACCCAGTACTTC.

The V gene is TRBV7-8, the J gene TRBJ2-5; a possible D gene is TRBD1 (5 bases). Germline-derived CDR1 and CDR2 are SGHVS and FQNEAQ. CDR3 length: 16 amino acids. Trimming shortened V by 5 bases and J by 2 bases, and 18 bases separated the two germline ends. CDR3 DNA sequence: TGTGCCAGCAGCCCGGGTGGCCGGACACAACAAGAGACCCAGTACTTC. Its translation: CASSPGGRTQQETQYF.

The CDR3 spells CASSPHREPGGYTF. CDR3 DNA: TGTGCCAGCAGCCCCCACCGGGAGCCGGGCGGCTACACCTTC. This sequence joins TRBV7-9 and TRBJ1-2; D uncertain. The ends were cut back, 5 bases at V and 8 bases at J, with 18 bases in the middle. This CDR3 spans 14 amino acids. CDR1 and CDR2 from the germline V gene are SEHNR and FQNEAQ (reference sequence).

This clonotype was detected a few times. The chain has TRBV7-2 and TRBJ2-5; 12 positions agree with TRBD2. In germline, CDR1 is SGHTA, CDR2 FQGNSA. J was trimmed by 2 bases and V by 6 bases; bases with no gene match: 4. The CDR3 covers 15 residues. In DNA form, the CDR3 reads TGTGCCAGCAGACGACTAGCGGGGGAACAAGAGACCCAGTACTTC. Its translation: CASRRLAGEQETQYF. The entire variable domain, with the rest obtained from reference TRBV7-2 and TRBJ2-5, is as follows: GAGVSQSPSNKVTEKGKDVELRCDPISGHTALYWYRQSLGQGLEFLIYFQGNSAPDKSGLPSDRFSAERTGGSVSTLTIQRTQQEDSAVYLCASRRLAGEQETQYFGPGTRLLVL.

The chain uses TRBV18 and TRBJ2-7; no clear D. The CDR3 is 13 amino acids. Germline V gene data show CDR1 as KGHSH and CDR2 as LQKENI. Trimming stripped 4 bases from V and 5 bases from J, with 12 bases between. The DNA for the CDR3 is TGTGCCAGCTCACTTACGGGTAGGGACGAGCAGTACTTC. Its protein is CASSLTGRDEQYF.

As DNA, the CDR3 is TGTGCCAGCAGCCAAGGACATATCTTTGGGGGCAATCAGCCCCAGCATTTT. Amino acids: CASSQGHIFGGNQPQHF. This sequence joins TRBV3-1 and TRBJ1-5; D gene uncertain. CDR3 length equals 17 residues. V was shortened by 1 base and J by 2 bases, with 15 bases between the two germline ends. Germline V gene data show CDR1 as LGHDT and CDR2 as YNNKEL (reference sequence).